These 14 T cell receptor beta chains originate from one sample sequenced in a study of prognosis after radiotherapy for stage I lung cancer. TCR beta CDR3 was amplified from genomic DNA by two-round multiplex PCR. Gene-specific TRBV and TRBJ primers were used in PCR round one. One entry per CDR3 protein, called by TCRdb with MiXCR from the multiplex PCR reads. The repertoire includes 31,000 or so distinct CDR3 sequences, approximately 51% of them detected once, and approximately 15% sits in the top ten. This specimen was PBMCs, taken before or after stereotactic body radiation therapy (not recorded which). Receptors were obtained from a donor of 50 years or more with non-small cell lung cancer.

Notes on this clonotype: A far more abundant clone sits one base away, making this likely a read error. The rearrangement joins TRBV7-9 to TRBJ2-2; TRBD2 matches at 8 bases. The V segment lost 5 bases and the J segment 5 bases; nucleotides outside the gene matches: 7. This CDR3 spans 15 amino acids. Per the germline V gene, CDR1 is SEHNR and CDR2 is FQNEAQ (reference sequence). CDR3 DNA: TGTGCCAGCAGCACGGGACTAGTGGGGACCGGGGAGCTGTTTTTT. Protein product: CASSTGLVGTGELFF.

The chain has TRBV27 and TRBJ2-3; D tentatively reads TRBD1 or TRBD2 (5 bases each). V lost 5 bases and J 7 bases, leaving 16 bases between the germline ends. Germline values: CDR1 MNHEY, CDR2 SMNVEV (reference sequence). CDR3 length: 14 amino acids. The CDR3 is CASSPTLRDHTQYF. The CDR3 DNA reads as TGTGCCAGCAGTCCGACTCTTAGGGACCATACGCAGTATTTT.

The chain uses TRBV7-9 and TRBJ2-1, with TRBD2 matching over 10 bases. The germline V gene has CDR1 SEHNR and CDR2 FQNEAQ (reference sequence). The CDR3 covers 16 residues. The V and J ends lost 5 bases and 6 bases, in that order; junction bases with no gene match: 10. The CDR3 DNA reads as TGTGCCAGCAGCGCCTGTTGGCTAGCGGGGGCCAATGAGCAGTTCTTC. This codes for CASSACWLAGANEQFF. The variable domain in full, completed from reference TRBV7-9 and TRBJ2-1, reads DTGVSQNPRHKITKRGQNVTFRCDPISEHNRLYWYRQTLGQGPEFLTYFQNEAQLEKSRLLSDRFSAERPKGSFSTLEIQRTEQGDSAMYLCASSACWLAGANEQFFGPGTRLTVL.

In the case of this clonotype: A read error may produce the germline difference seen at one junction end. The rearrangement links TRBV7-2 to TRBJ2-3, with D unresolved. The CDR3 is made up of 18 amino acids. CDR1 and CDR2 (germline): SGHTA, FQGNSA. DNA of the CDR3: TGTGCCAGCAGCTTGGGTCGGTCTAGTCGAGTCGGCACATATACGCAGTATTTT. This encodes CASSLGRSSRVGTYTQYF.

Notes on this clonotype: One end of the junction varies from germline; a read error may be responsible. The chain links TRBV5-1 to TRBJ2-3; TRBD1 matches 7 bases. The germline gives CDR1 SGHRS, CDR2 YFSETQ. The length of the CDR3 is 15 residues. Written as DNA, the CDR3 is TGCGCCAGCAGCTCAAGGGGGCCTGGGACAGATAAGCAGTATTTT. Amino acids: CASSSRGPGTDKQYF.

By proportion, this clonotype is medium-sized (0.01 to 0.1%). This chain uses TRBV7-3 with TRBJ2-2; 9 bases are shared with TRBD2. Germline lookup yields CDR1 SGHTA and CDR2 FQGTGA. The CDR3 spans 15 residues. V was clipped by 2 bases and J by 6 bases; unmatched bases: 4. The CDR3 sequence is CASSLQAGGAGELFF. In DNA, the CDR3 is TGTGCCAGCAGCTTACAAGCGGGAGGCGCCGGGGAGCTGTTTTTT.

This clonotype has ten or more counts. The chain has TRBV20-1 and TRBJ1-1; D not certain. V was trimmed by 1 base and J by 4 bases, leaving 4 bases between them. The germline gives CDR1 DFQATT, CDR2 SNEGSKA (reference sequence). This CDR3 has 11 residues. The chain's CDR3 is CSARGRTEAFF. The DNA of the CDR3 is TGCAGTGCTAGAGGCCGCACTGAAGCTTTCTTT.

This rearrangement joins TRBV7-3 to TRBJ2-1; TRBD1 aligns across 7 bases. The germline V gene has CDR1 SGHTA and CDR2 FQGTGA. V trimming: 5 bases; J trimming: 9 bases; junction bases outside the gene matches: 10. CDR3 length equals 14 residues. CDR3 amino acids: CASSQITGAVEQFF. As DNA, the CDR3 is TGTGCCAGCAGCCAAATTACAGGGGCGGTTGAGCAGTTCTTC.

This clonotype was recorded many times. The rearrangement links TRBV12-5 to TRBJ2-7; perhaps D is TRBD1 or TRBD2 (5 bases each). Germline assignment: CDR1 LGHNT and CDR2 FRNRAP. V was clipped by 3 bases and J by 10 bases, with 16 bases between them. CDR3 length equals 13 residues. The CDR3 region has the DNA TGTGCTAGTGGTTTACACGGGACCTTTGACCAGTACTTC. Protein: CASGLHGTFDQYF.

About this clonotype itself: This probably arose from a read error, given a far larger clone one base away. CDR3 protein: CASSLGRGRGDEQFF. In DNA form, the CDR3 reads TGTGCCAGCAGCTTAGGCCGGGGACGGGGCGACGAGCAGTTCTTC. The V and J genes are TRBV7-9 and TRBJ2-1, with D possibly called TRBD1 or TRBD2 (5 bases each). Germline V gives CDR1 SEHNR, CDR2 FQNEAQ (reference sequence). The CDR3 covers 15 residues. Trimming took off 1 base at V and 10 bases at J, with 17 bases between the two ends.

Ten or more counts support this clonotype. This rearrangement joins TRBV27 to TRBJ2-7, with D perhaps assigned TRBD1 or TRBD2 (6 bases each). The CDR3 covers 14 residues. Germline V gene sequence: CDR1 MNHEY, CDR2 SMNVEV (reference sequence). V was shortened by 8 bases and J by 3 bases, with 17 bases between the two germline ends. The CDR3 loop is CASSRGPGDYEQYF. CDR3 nucleotide sequence: TGTGCCAGCTCCCGGGGGCCCGGGGACTACGAGCAGTACTTC.

The table lists this clonotype with many counts. The chain links TRBV11-2 to TRBJ2-3; TRBD2 is a possible D gene (6 bases). Germline V gene lookup returns CDR1 SGHAT and CDR2 FQNNGV. V was shortened by 5 bases and J by 4 bases, with 19 bases between the two germline ends. The CDR3 has 16 amino acids. The CDR3 here is CASSLGRAGSSDTQYF. The CDR3 region has the DNA TGTGCCAGCAGCCTAGGGCGGGCGGGAAGCTCAGATACGCAGTATTTT.

About this clonotype itself: This likely stems from a read error, as it lies one base from a far larger clone. The chain couples TRBV6-6 to TRBJ1-5, with D uncertain. With 2 bases removed from V and 5 bases from J, the gap between germline ends came to 7 bases. This CDR3 is 13 amino acids long. CDR1 is MNHNY and CDR2 is SVGAGI in the germline V gene (reference sequence). CDR3 residues: CASSYVGYQPQHF. CDR3 in DNA: TGTGCCAGCAGTTACGTGGGGTATCAGCCCCAGCATTTT.

This CDR3 is CASSDGQYNSPLHF. CDR3 DNA: TGTGCCAGCAGTGATGGACAGTATAATTCACCCCTCCACTTT. The chain uses TRBV28 and TRBJ1-6, with D perhaps matching TRBD1 (6 bases). Germline V CDR1 and CDR2: MDHEN, SYDVKM. Trimming left V 5 bases short and J 4 bases short, with 9 bases between. The CDR3 totals 14 residues.